The rows below give T cell receptor beta chains drawn from one sample of a study of vaccination and CD4 T cells after COVID-19. TCRdb re-called the PCR reads through MiXCR, storing one row per CDR3 protein. The sample has fewer than 15,000 distinct CDR3 sequences, around 62% seen once. Which antigens these TCRs recognize remains unknown. The specimen was CD4+ T cells from blood, cultured in vitro. These receptors were collected from a human donor who had recovered from COVID-19. Both conserved end residues are part of each CDR3. D genes are given only for firm matches. Clone size is given for some rows only: seen once, a few or many times, or a class if the clone is expanded.

CDR3aa: CASRRTGGTQVGYSYEQYF
CDR3nt: TGTGCCAGCAGAAGGACAGGGGGCACCCAGGTTGGGTACTCCTACGAGCAGTACTTC
d_gene: TRBD1
j_gene: TRBJ2-7
v_gene: TRBV6-1
abundance: -

CDR3aa: CASSIAWGTGREQYF
CDR3nt: TGTGCCAGTAGTATAGCGTGGGGGACAGGGCGCGAGCAGTACTTC
d_gene: TRBD1
j_gene: TRBJ2-7
v_gene: TRBV19
abundance: -

CDR3aa: CASSESGGAGVNQPQHF
CDR3nt: TGTGCCAGCAGTGAATCCGGGGGGGCAGGGGTCAATCAGCCCCAGCATTTT
d_gene: -
j_gene: TRBJ1-5
v_gene: TRBV6-1
abundance: -

CDR3aa: CASRLQSRGQPQHF
CDR3nt: TGTGCCAGCAGATTACAGAGTAGGGGACAGCCCCAGCATTTT
d_gene: -
j_gene: TRBJ1-5
v_gene: TRBV27
abundance: -

CDR3aa: CASSVTGIGAETQYF
CDR3nt: TGTGCCAGTAGTGTAACAGGGATAGGAGCAGAGACCCAGTACTTC
d_gene: -
j_gene: TRBJ2-5
v_gene: TRBV19
abundance: few

CDR3aa: CASSVAEAPYEQYF
CDR3nt: TGTGCCAGCAGCGTAGCGGAGGCCCCCTACGAGCAGTACTTC
d_gene: -
j_gene: TRBJ2-7
v_gene: TRBV9
abundance: -

CDR3aa: CSARRLRGYTF
CDR3nt: TGCAGTGCTAGGCGGCTCCGTGGCTACACCTTC
d_gene: -
j_gene: TRBJ1-2
v_gene: TRBV20-1
abundance: -

CDR3aa: CSAARSSTANYGYTF
CDR3nt: TGCAGTGCAGCGCGCTCCTCGACGGCTAACTATGGCTACACCTTC
d_gene: -
j_gene: TRBJ1-2
v_gene: TRBV20-1
abundance: -

CDR3aa: CASSWGRDGYTF
CDR3nt: TGTGCCAGCAGCTGGGGGCGCGATGGCTACACCTTC
d_gene: -
j_gene: TRBJ1-2
v_gene: TRBV7-9
abundance: few

CDR3aa: CASRTTSGGETQYF
CDR3nt: TGTGCCAGCAGGACAACTAGCGGGGGTGAGACCCAGTACTTC
d_gene: TRBD2
j_gene: TRBJ2-5
v_gene: TRBV7-2
abundance: -

CDR3aa: CAISEDRDSPLHF
CDR3nt: TGTGCCATCAGTGAGGACAGGGATTCACCCCTCCACTTT
d_gene: TRBD1
j_gene: TRBJ1-6
v_gene: TRBV10-3
abundance: -

CDR3aa: CSATAPTGRNQPQHF
CDR3nt: TGCAGTGCCACGGCACCGACGGGTAGGAATCAGCCCCAGCATTTT
d_gene: -
j_gene: TRBJ1-5
v_gene: TRBV20-1
abundance: -

CDR3aa: CASSRQGPEYGYTF
CDR3nt: TGTGCCAGCAGTCGACAGGGGCCGGAGTATGGCTACACCTTC
d_gene: TRBD1
j_gene: TRBJ1-2
v_gene: TRBV6-1
abundance: few

CDR3aa: CASSPGTGTGEQYF
CDR3nt: TGTGCCAGCAGCCCCGGGACAGGGACCGGCGAGCAGTACTTC
d_gene: TRBD1
j_gene: TRBJ2-7
v_gene: TRBV6-1
abundance: once

CDR3aa: CSARSRGGSSNQPQHF
CDR3nt: TGCAGTGCTAGGTCACGGGGAGGAAGTAGCAATCAGCCCCAGCATTTT
d_gene: -
j_gene: TRBJ1-5
v_gene: TRBV20-1
abundance: few

CDR3aa: CASSLVPSREQFF
CDR3nt: TGTGCCAGCAGCTTAGTCCCGTCCCGTGAGCAGTTCTTC
d_gene: -
j_gene: TRBJ2-1
v_gene: TRBV7-2
abundance: -

CDR3aa: CASSEGDSPGQPQHF
CDR3nt: TGTGCCAGCAGTGAGGGTGACAGCCCAGGTCAGCCCCAGCATTTT
d_gene: -
j_gene: TRBJ1-5
v_gene: TRBV6-1
abundance: -

CDR3aa: CSGVSGTDTQYF
CDR3nt: TGCAGTGGGGTGAGCGGCACAGATACGCAGTATTTT
d_gene: -
j_gene: TRBJ2-3
v_gene: TRBV20-1
abundance: -

CDR3aa: CASRARAGTGSGQPQHF
CDR3nt: TGTGCCAGTAGAGCACGGGCAGGGACTGGGTCGGGGCAGCCCCAGCATTTT
d_gene: -
j_gene: TRBJ1-5
v_gene: TRBV19
abundance: -

CDR3aa: CATSDIGGTSASHEQFF
CDR3nt: TGTGCCACCAGTGATATCGGTGGGACTAGCGCCAGCCATGAGCAGTTCTTC
d_gene: TRBD2
j_gene: TRBJ2-1
v_gene: TRBV24-1
abundance: few

CDR3aa: CSARDLGSSYNEQFF
CDR3nt: TGCAGTGCTAGAGACTTAGGGAGCTCCTACAATGAGCAGTTCTTC
d_gene: -
j_gene: TRBJ2-1
v_gene: TRBV20-1
abundance: -

CDR3aa: CSATGTDNQPQHF
CDR3nt: TGCAGTGCTACCGGGACAGACAATCAGCCCCAGCATTTT
d_gene: TRBD1
j_gene: TRBJ1-5
v_gene: TRBV20-1
abundance: -

CDR3aa: CAISDRWRNSPLHF
CDR3nt: TGTGCCATATCGGACCGATGGAGGAATTCACCCCTCCACTTT
d_gene: -
j_gene: TRBJ1-6
v_gene: TRBV6-1
abundance: -

CDR3aa: CAWSVKTLGGYTF
CDR3nt: TGTGCCTGGAGTGTTAAAACGTTAGGGGGCTACACCTTC
d_gene: -
j_gene: TRBJ1-2
v_gene: TRBV30
abundance: few

CDR3aa: CASSLVAGGRNQPQHF
CDR3nt: TGTGCCAGCAGCTTAGTGGCAGGGGGTAGAAATCAGCCCCAGCATTTT
d_gene: TRBD1
j_gene: TRBJ1-5
v_gene: TRBV7-9
abundance: -

CDR3aa: CASSRRAEGGRTYNEQFF
CDR3nt: TGCGCCAGCAGCCGCAGAGCGGAGGGGGGGCGAACCTACAATGAGCAGTTCTTC
d_gene: -
j_gene: TRBJ2-1
v_gene: TRBV4-1
abundance: -

CDR3aa: CSAPGLAGEGVGNEQFF
CDR3nt: TGCAGTGCACCCGGACTAGCGGGAGAGGGGGTGGGCAATGAGCAGTTCTTC
d_gene: TRBD2
j_gene: TRBJ2-1
v_gene: TRBV20-1
abundance: -

CDR3aa: CASGGGGNGYNEQFF
CDR3nt: TGTGCCAGCGGCGGGGGGGGAAACGGCTACAATGAGCAGTTCTTC
d_gene: TRBD2
j_gene: TRBJ2-1
v_gene: TRBV6-1
abundance: -

CDR3aa: CASSIRETQYF
CDR3nt: TGTGCCAGCAGTATTCGGGAGACCCAGTACTTC
d_gene: -
j_gene: TRBJ2-5
v_gene: TRBV12-3/TRBV12-4
abundance: -

CDR3aa: CSAGTSGLTYEQYF
CDR3nt: TGCAGTGCGGGTACTAGCGGACTTACCTACGAGCAGTACTTC
d_gene: TRBD2
j_gene: TRBJ2-7
v_gene: TRBV20-1
abundance: -

CDR3aa: CASSPLAGESGELFF
CDR3nt: TGTGCCAGCAGTCCTCTAGCGGGAGAATCCGGGGAGCTGTTTTTT
d_gene: TRBD2
j_gene: TRBJ2-2
v_gene: TRBV6-4
abundance: -

CDR3aa: CAWIRSDLNSPLHF
CDR3nt: TGTGCCTGGATCAGATCCGACCTAAATTCACCCCTCCACTTT
d_gene: -
j_gene: TRBJ1-6
v_gene: TRBV30
abundance: -

CDR3aa: CASSPSIDYEQYF
CDR3nt: TGTGCCAGCTCACCTAGTATCGACTACGAGCAGTACTTC
d_gene: -
j_gene: TRBJ2-7
v_gene: TRBV18
abundance: -

CDR3aa: CASSILAGGTGELFF
CDR3nt: TGTGCCAGCAGCATCCTAGCGGGGGGGACCGGGGAGCTGTTTTTT
d_gene: TRBD2
j_gene: TRBJ2-2
v_gene: TRBV12-3/TRBV12-4
abundance: -

CDR3aa: CSVPGGSGSSYNEQFF
CDR3nt: TGCAGCGTCCCGGGAGGCAGCGGGAGCTCCTACAATGAGCAGTTCTTC
d_gene: TRBD2
j_gene: TRBJ2-1
v_gene: TRBV29-1
abundance: -

CDR3aa: CSARQGGGANVLTF
CDR3nt: TGCAGTGCGAGACAGGGCGGTGGGGCCAACGTCCTGACTTTC
d_gene: TRBD1
j_gene: TRBJ2-6
v_gene: TRBV20-1
abundance: few

CDR3aa: CASSLGRNTGELFF
CDR3nt: TGTGCCAGCAGCTTGGGAAGGAACACCGGGGAGCTGTTTTTT
d_gene: -
j_gene: TRBJ2-2
v_gene: TRBV7-6
abundance: -

CDR3aa: CASSETGQGRLGQYF
CDR3nt: TGTGCCAGCAGTGAAACGGGACAGGGGCGCCTAGGGCAGTACTTC
d_gene: TRBD1
j_gene: TRBJ2-7
v_gene: TRBV6-1
abundance: -

CDR3aa: CASSLGQGVGYTF
CDR3nt: TGTGCCAGCAGTTTAGGGCAGGGCGTTGGCTACACCTTC
d_gene: -
j_gene: TRBJ1-2
v_gene: TRBV12-3/TRBV12-4
abundance: -

CDR3aa: CSARDRTATNEKLFF
CDR3nt: TGCAGTGCTAGAGATCGGACTGCAACTAATGAAAAACTGTTTTTT
d_gene: -
j_gene: TRBJ1-4
v_gene: TRBV20-1
abundance: -

CDR3aa: CAISERQGRNQPQHF
CDR3nt: TGTGCCATCAGTGAGAGGCAGGGGAGGAATCAGCCCCAGCATTTT
d_gene: -
j_gene: TRBJ1-5
v_gene: TRBV10-3
abundance: few

CDR3aa: CASSRTSGIGETQYF
CDR3nt: TGTGCCAGTAGTCGGACTAGCGGGATTGGAGAGACCCAGTACTTC
d_gene: TRBD2
j_gene: TRBJ2-5
v_gene: TRBV19
abundance: -

CDR3aa: CATSDRTSGSGGADTQYF
CDR3nt: TGTGCCACCAGTGACCGTACCTCAGGTAGCGGGGGTGCAGATACGCAGTATTTT
d_gene: TRBD2
j_gene: TRBJ2-3
v_gene: TRBV24-1
abundance: -

CDR3aa: CASSDRIHAKLFF
CDR3nt: TGTGCCAGCAGCGACAGGATCCATGCAAAACTGTTTTTT
d_gene: -
j_gene: TRBJ1-4
v_gene: TRBV6-2/TRBV6-3
abundance: -

CDR3aa: CSARGLAGTSSYNEQFF
CDR3nt: TGCAGTGCTAGGGGACTAGCGGGAACGAGCTCCTACAATGAGCAGTTCTTC
d_gene: TRBD2
j_gene: TRBJ2-1
v_gene: TRBV20-1
abundance: -

CDR3aa: CASSLDRGATGNTIYF
CDR3nt: TGTGCCAGCAGCCTCGACAGGGGCGCGACCGGAAACACCATATATTTT
d_gene: TRBD1
j_gene: TRBJ1-3
v_gene: TRBV7-2
abundance: -